The 32 T cell receptor beta chains presented below share a single source sample, sequenced in a study of vaccination effects on CD4 cells after COVID-19 (dated 2022 in TCRdb). The library relied on the immunoSEQ multiplex PCR assay. Sourced from immuneACCESS, this table was stored by TCRdb with only in-frame sequences that have V and J called. A share of the clones is absent; for the studies checked, an unresolved V gene accounts for under half, and the remainder has no known explanation. In this sample the table shows 55,000 to 75,000 clones, 65% to 85% of which occur a single time. The leading ten clones occupy around 2.7% of the sample. Their cognate antigens are unknown. In the ViraFEST assay, PBMC were stimulated with viral peptide pools, and antigen-specific CD4+ T cell clonotypes were then identified by expansion using TCR sequencing. After around 11 days of culture, CD4+ T cells were isolated with the EasySep CD4+ T cell isolation kit. The absence of prior SARS-CoV-2 infection in healthy vaccine recipients was confirmed by negative nucleocapsid antibodies before and after vaccination.

The sample here was CD4+ T cells from PBMCs cultured with HCoV-NL63 spike peptides, taken before COVID-19 vaccination. The cell subset or site label, read with the paper, signifies: HCoV-NL63 spike overlapping peptide pool stimulation. These TCRs come from a human donor who received a COVID-19 vaccine.

The chain recombines TRBV7-2 with TRBJ1-5, with 10 bases lining up with TRBD1. CDR1 and CDR2 from the germline V gene are SGHTA and FQGNSA. With 5 bases clipped from V and 6 bases from J, the junction kept 10 bases outside the gene matches. The CDR3 is made up of 16 amino acids. The CDR3 is CASSQPTGGAGQPQHF. In DNA form, the CDR3 reads TGTGCCAGCAGCCAACCGACAGGGGGCGCAGGTCAGCCCCAGCATTTT.

The CDR3 loop is CASSLTLVGATNEKLFF. Written as DNA, the CDR3 is TGCGCCAGCAGCTTAACCCTCGTTGGGGCAACTAATGAAAAACTGTTTTTT. The chain uses TRBV5-1 and TRBJ1-4; D not resolved. This CDR3 has 17 residues. V was clipped by 2 bases and J by 0 bases, with 14 bases between them. Germline V gene sequence: CDR1 SGHRS, CDR2 YFSETQ.

The CDR3 is CASRRLAGGLSEQFF. CDR3 sequence (DNA): TGTGCCAGCAGGCGGCTAGCGGGGGGATTAAGTGAGCAGTTCTTC. The chain uses TRBV2 and TRBJ2-1, with 11 positions matching TRBD2. The V segment lost 6 bases and the J segment 9 bases; nucleotides outside the gene matches: 10. Germline CDR1 and CDR2: SNHLY and FYNNEI. There are 15 residues in the CDR3.

The chain employs TRBV29-1 and TRBJ2-2; D is perhaps TRBD2 (7 bases). Trimming took 8 bases from V and 1 from J, leaving 11 bases between them. There are 13 residues in the CDR3. Germline V CDR1 and CDR2: SQVTM, ANQGSEA. CDR3 nucleotide sequence: TGCAGCAGGGGGGGGGAGAACACCGGGGAGCTGTTTTTT. It specifies CSRGGENTGELFF.

The rearrangement links TRBV6-5 to TRBJ1-3; a weak D match, TRBD1 (6 bases). The length of the CDR3 is 15 residues. V was clipped by 5 bases and J by 4 bases, with 15 bases between them. Germline CDR1 reads MNHEY; CDR2 reads SVGAGI. Written as DNA, the CDR3 is TGTGCCAGCAGTCCCGGTAGGGGGAGAGGAAACACCATATATTTT. Amino acids: CASSPGRGRGNTIYF.

The chain recombines TRBV6-5 with TRBJ1-5; TRBD1 is a possible D gene (5 bases). This CDR3 spans 15 amino acids. With 6 bases removed from V and 1 base from J, the gap between germline ends came to 13 bases. Looked up from germline, CDR1 is MNHEY and CDR2 is SVGAGI. CDR3 sequence reads: CASRPGLISNQPQHF. As DNA, the CDR3 is TGTGCCAGCAGGCCGGGACTGATAAGCAATCAGCCCCAGCATTTT.

V usage is TRBV30 and J usage is TRBJ1-2; a weak D match, TRBD1 (6 bases). The CDR3 covers 12 residues. Per the germline V gene, CDR1 is GTSNPN and CDR2 is SVGIG (reference sequence). V shed 8 bases and J shed 2 bases, with 12 bases lying between them. Written as DNA, the CDR3 is TGTGCCGGAAACAGGGTAAACTATGGCTACACCTTC. Translated: CAGNRVNYGYTF.

This clone was counted a few times. The gene calls are TRBV30 and TRBJ1-6, with D unresolved. V was pared by 0 bases and J by 9 bases, with 6 bases between. Germline CDR1 reads GTSNPN; CDR2 reads SVGIG (reference sequence). The CDR3 loop spans 12 amino acids. The CDR3 loop reads CAWSVSPSPLHF. CDR3 sequence (DNA): TGTGCCTGGAGTGTCAGCCCTTCACCCCTCCACTTT.

For the CDR3, the DNA is TGCACCAGCAGCCAAGATCCTCGCCACGTC. It encodes CTSSQDPRHV. The chain employs TRBV1 and TRBJ2-7. TRBV1 is tagged as a pseudogene. The CDR3 consists of 10 residues.

The gene calls are TRBV3-1 (or the pseudogene TRBV3-2) and TRBJ1-6; tentative D call: TRBD1 (5 bases). This CDR3 is built from 12 residues. CDR1 and CDR2 from the germline V gene are LGHDT and YNNKEL (reference sequence). Trimming shortened V by 3 bases and J by 9 bases, and 6 bases separated the two germline ends. DNA of the CDR3: TGTGCCAGCAGCCATGGGGGTTCACCCCTCCACTTT. Residues: CASSHGGSPLHF.

This clone was detected once. This chain connects TRBV14 to TRBJ2-2, with 7 bases fitting TRBD2. Germline-derived CDR1 and CDR2 are SGHDN and FVKESK. This CDR3 has 17 amino acids. After removal of 1 base from V and 5 bases from J, the junction contained 10 bases not matched to a gene. The CDR3 reads CASSQALGRGKTGELFF. The CDR3 DNA sequence: TGTGCCAGCAGCCAAGCCCTCGGGCGGGGGAAAACCGGGGAGCTGTTTTTT. The full variable domain, completed using reference TRBV14 and TRBJ2-2, is EAGVTQFPSHSVIEKGQTVTLRCDPISGHDNLYWYRRVMGKEIKFLLHFVKESKQDESGMPNNRFLAERTGGTYSTLKVQPAELEDSGVYFCASSQALGRGKTGELFFGEGSRLTVL.

The chain recombines TRBV5-1 with TRBJ2-3, with 9 nucleotides matching TRBD2. J lost 1 base, V lost 4 bases, and 10 bases had no gene match. Germline assignment: CDR1 SGHRS and CDR2 YFSETQ. CDR3 length: 17 residues. The CDR3 DNA reads as TGCGCCAGCAGCGGAGGATTAAAGCGGGGGGGCACAGATACGCAGTATTTT. Translating gives CASSGGLKRGGTDTQYF.

This clone was picked up one time. The chain combines TRBV10-2 with TRBJ2-7, with TRBD1 matching over 11 bases. The germline gives CDR1 WSHSY, CDR2 SAAADI. Unmatched junction bases numbered 5, after V lost 7 bases and J lost 3 bases. This CDR3 contains 14 residues. DNA of the CDR3: TGCGCCAGCAACGGACAGGGGGCAGTCTACGAGCAGTACGTC. This gives the protein CASNGQGAVYEQYV.

This clone was seen a few times. The chain joins TRBV3-1 (or the pseudogene TRBV3-2) to TRBJ2-1; TRBD1 matches at 11 bases. Trimming at V came to 5 bases and at J to 4 bases, leaving 7 bases not matched to a gene. The CDR3 is made up of 16 amino acids. Per germline, CDR1 LGHDT and CDR2 YNNKEL (reference sequence). This CDR3 reads CASSSGQGAGYNEQFF. The DNA for the CDR3 is TGTGCCAGCAGCTCAGGACAGGGGGCCGGGTACAATGAGCAGTTCTTC.

The V call is TRBV25-1, the J call TRBJ2-1; 8 nucleotides line up with TRBD1. The ends lost 4 bases at V and 6 bases at J; junction bases unmatched: 5. There are 14 residues in the CDR3. Germline assignment: CDR1 MGHDK and CDR2 SYGVNS. CDR3 DNA sequence: TGTGCCAGCAGTGCCCTCGGGACAGGCAATGAGCAGTTCTTC. Its translation: CASSALGTGNEQFF. The full variable domain, rest sourced from reference TRBV25-1 and TRBJ2-1, is EADIYQTPRYLVIGTGKKITLECSQTMGHDKMYWYQQDPGMELHLIHYSYGVNSTEKGDLSSESTVSRIRTEHFPLTLESARPSHTSQYLCASSALGTGNEQFFGPGTRLTVL.

V gene TRBV5-1 combines with J gene TRBJ2-3, with 15 bases fitting TRBD2. In germline, CDR1 is SGHRS, CDR2 YFSETQ. The trim removed 0 bases at V and 14 bases at J, leaving 4 bases unmatched. This CDR3 region has 14 residues. The CDR3 nucleotides are TGCGCCAGCAGCTTGGAGGGACTAGCGGGGGGACGGTATTTT. It encodes CASSLEGLAGGRYF.

The chain employs TRBV4-1 and TRBJ1-2, with TRBD1 identical over 7 bases. Germline V gene data show CDR1 as MGHRA and CDR2 as YSYEKL. The V segment lost 6 bases and the J segment 3 bases; nucleotides outside the gene matches: 7. The CDR3 extends over 14 amino acids. The CDR3 DNA is TGCGCCAGCAGACTTTTCGACAGGGACTATGGCTACACCTTC. Translation gives CASRLFDRDYGYTF.

This clone was found a few times. This CDR3 is CASSTGQGDGYTF. CDR3 DNA sequence: TGTGCCAGCAGTACGGGACAGGGGGATGGCTACACCTTC. The J gene is TRBJ1-2, the V gene TRBV6-6, with 11 nucleotides matching TRBD1. The V and J ends lost 5 bases and 6 bases, in that order; junction bases with no gene match: 2. This CDR3 is built from 13 residues. Germline CDR1 MNHNY, CDR2 SVGAGI (reference sequence).

The chain has TRBV5-5 and TRBJ1-2; no firm D call. The CDR3 runs 15 residues. The germline V gene encodes CDR1 SGHKS and CDR2 YYEKEE (reference sequence). Trimming stripped 5 bases from V and 2 bases from J, with 16 bases between. CDR3 DNA: TGTGCCAGCAGAATCCGGGCAGGACCCAACTATGGCTACACCTTC. It is translated as CASRIRAGPNYGYTF.

The chain joins TRBV9 to TRBJ2-7; no firm D call. Germline V gene data show CDR1 as SGDLS and CDR2 as YYNGEE. The V and J ends lost 3 bases and 6 bases respectively, with 19 bases between them. CDR3 length: 15 residues. CDR3 bases: TGTGCCAGCAGCGCAAAACCCATTGGCAAACGCGAGCAGTACGTC. Translated, it gives CASSAKPIGKREQYV.

V is TRBV29-1 and J is TRBJ2-7, with 9 bases identical to TRBD1. Germline trimming cut 5 bases from V and 2 bases from J; bases unmatched to any gene: 4. Germline V gives CDR1 SQVTM, CDR2 ANQGSEA. The CDR3 is 13 residues long. In DNA form, the CDR3 reads TGCAGCGTTTCGGGACAGGGACCCTACGAGCAGTACGTC. Amino acid sequence: CSVSGQGPYEQYV.

This sequence joins TRBV12-5 and TRBJ1-1, with TRBD1 matching 7 bases. This CDR3 spans 15 amino acids. Trimming cost V 1 base and J 1 base; bases outside gene matches: 3. Germline-derived CDR1 and CDR2 are LGHNT and FRNRAP. In DNA form, the CDR3 reads TGTGCTAGTGGTTTGGGGACAGGAGAGAACACTGAAGCTTTCTTT. This sequence encodes CASGLGTGENTEAFF.

Comments on this clone: Other DNA sequences in the same sample also yield this CDR3. The V gene is TRBV2, the J gene TRBJ2-5, with D maybe TRBD1 (5 bases). From germline, CDR1 is SNHLY and CDR2 FYNNEI. Trimming removed 6 bases at V and 1 base at J, with 9 bases between. This CDR3 comprises 13 residues. CDR3: CASRGDSQETQYF. CDR3 nucleotides: TGTGCCAGCAGGGGTGACAGCCAAGAGACCCAGTACTTC.

The chain employs TRBV24-1 and TRBJ1-1, with 9 bases that match TRBD1. Losses at the gene ends were 4 bases for V and 14 bases for J; bases not matched to a gene: 10. The germline CDR1 and CDR2 sequences are KGHDR and SFDVKD. There are 13 residues in the CDR3. CDR3 in DNA: TGTGCCACCAGTGACACGGGGGACAGGGCGTTATTCTTT. Protein product: CATSDTGDRALFF.

The chain couples TRBV30 to TRBJ1-1; TRBD1 might be the D (6 bases). V shed 4 bases and J shed 4 bases, with 13 bases lying between them. This CDR3 is built from 13 residues. The germline CDR1 and CDR2 sequences are GTSNPN and SVGIG (reference sequence). The CDR3 sequence: CAWKRQDVTEAFF. CDR3 bases: TGTGCCTGGAAGCGACAGGATGTCACTGAAGCTTTCTTT.

There are a few counts of this clone. The rearrangement links TRBV9 to TRBJ1-4, with D perhaps TRBD1 (6 bases). CDR1 is SGDLS, CDR2 YYNGEE, per germline. CDR3 length: 15 residues. Trimming took 2 bases from V and 5 from J, leaving 13 bases between them. CDR3 amino acids: CASSVDTGTNEKLFF. The CDR3 bases are TGTGCCAGCAGCGTTGATACAGGGACCAATGAAAAACTGTTTTTT.

This clone has just a few counts. The gene calls are TRBV9 and TRBJ2-2, with 10 bases identical to TRBD1. Germline trimming cut 6 bases from V and 5 bases from J; bases unmatched to any gene: 4. The V gene's germline CDR1 is SGDLS and CDR2 YYNGEE. There are 14 residues in the CDR3. The CDR3 DNA reads TGTGCCAGCACCCGGACAGGGGGTACCGGGGAGCTGTTTTTT. Its protein product is CASTRTGGTGELFF.

V gene TRBV24-1 combines with J gene TRBJ2-1, with 12 bases aligning to TRBD2. Germline trimming cut 3 bases from V and 0 bases from J; bases unmatched to any gene: 8. The CDR3 covers 19 residues. Germline V gene data show CDR1 as KGHDR and CDR2 as SFDVKD. CDR3 DNA: TGTGCCACCAGTGATGCCCGGACTAGCGGGGCCTTCTCCTACAATGAGCAGTTCTTC. Protein product: CATSDARTSGAFSYNEQFF.

The chain is built from TRBV5-6 and TRBJ1-2; 9 nucleotides align to TRBD1. This CDR3 is built from 14 residues. V lost 4 bases to trimming and J lost 7 bases; unmatched junction nucleotides: 8. Germline CDR1 SGHDT, CDR2 YYEEEE. The CDR3 coding sequence is TGTGCCAGCAGCCTAAAACACAGGGGGCCTGGCTACACCTTC. It codes for CASSLKHRGPGYTF.

This clone occurred a few times. The V and J genes are TRBV28 and TRBJ1-1; D gene unclear. In germline, CDR1 is MDHEN, CDR2 SYDVKM. CDR3 length: 12 amino acids. V lost 2 bases, J lost 5 bases, and 6 bases lay in between. CDR3 amino acids: CASSLTLTEAFF. CDR3 sequence (DNA): TGTGCCAGCAGTTTAACCTTGACTGAAGCTTTCTTT. The variable domain in full, completed from reference TRBV28 and TRBJ1-1, reads DVKVTQSSRYLVKRTGEKVFLECVQDMDHENMFWYRQDPGLGLRLIYFSYDVKMKEKGDIPEGYSVSREKKERFSLILESASTNQTSMYLCASSLTLTEAFFGQGTRLTVV.

The V call is TRBV5-6, the J call TRBJ1-4; D might be TRBD1 (6 bases). Trimming took 4 bases from V and 6 from J, leaving 13 bases between them. Germline V CDR1 and CDR2: SGHDT, YYEEEE. This CDR3 has 14 amino acids. The DNA of the CDR3 is TGTGCCAGCAGCCCACTCAGGGGCGATGAAAAACTGTTTTTT. Protein: CASSPLRGDEKLFF.

This sequence joins TRBV5-5 and TRBJ1-1; D not resolved. The length of the CDR3 is 14 residues. The V and J ends lost 1 base and 5 bases respectively, with 12 bases between them. CDR1 is SGHKS, CDR2 YYEKEE, per germline (reference sequence). In DNA, the CDR3 is TGTGCCAGCAGCTTGAGTCATCCGACGACTGAAGCTTTCTTT. Amino acids: CASSLSHPTTEAFF.